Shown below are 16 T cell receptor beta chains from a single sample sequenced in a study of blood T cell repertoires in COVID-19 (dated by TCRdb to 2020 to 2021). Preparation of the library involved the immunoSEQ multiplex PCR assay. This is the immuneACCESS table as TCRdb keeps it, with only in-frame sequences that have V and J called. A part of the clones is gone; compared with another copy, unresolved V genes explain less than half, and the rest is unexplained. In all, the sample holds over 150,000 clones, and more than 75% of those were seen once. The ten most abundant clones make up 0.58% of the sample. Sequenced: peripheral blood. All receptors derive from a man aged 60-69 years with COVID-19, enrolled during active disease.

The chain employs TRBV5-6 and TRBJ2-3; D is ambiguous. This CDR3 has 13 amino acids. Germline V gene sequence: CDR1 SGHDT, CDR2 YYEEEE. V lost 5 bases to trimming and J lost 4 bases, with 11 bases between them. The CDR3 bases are TGTGCCAGCAGGTCGGTGATGGCAGATACGCAGTATTTT. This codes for CASRSVMADTQYF.

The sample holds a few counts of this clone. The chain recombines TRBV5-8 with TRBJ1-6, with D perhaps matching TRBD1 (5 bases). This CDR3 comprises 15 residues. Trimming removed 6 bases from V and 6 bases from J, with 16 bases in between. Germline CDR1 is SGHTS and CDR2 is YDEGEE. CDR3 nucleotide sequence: TGTGCCAGCACCCCGGGCAGGGTCCGTAATTCACCCCTCCACTTT. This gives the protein CASTPGRVRNSPLHF.

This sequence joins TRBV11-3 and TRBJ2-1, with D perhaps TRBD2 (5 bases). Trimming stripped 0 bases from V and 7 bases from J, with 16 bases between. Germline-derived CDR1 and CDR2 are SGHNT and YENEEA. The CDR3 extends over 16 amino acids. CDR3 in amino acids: CASSLDHAGVGNEQFF. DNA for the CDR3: TGTGCCAGCAGCTTAGATCATGCCGGGGTAGGGAATGAGCAGTTCTTC.

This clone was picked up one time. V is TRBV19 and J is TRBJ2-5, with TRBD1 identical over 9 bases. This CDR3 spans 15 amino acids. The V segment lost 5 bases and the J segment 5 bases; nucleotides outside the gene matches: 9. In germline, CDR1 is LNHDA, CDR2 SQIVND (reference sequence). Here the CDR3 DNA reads TGTGCCAGTAGTCCGGGACAGGGAAATTGGGAGACCCAGTACTTC. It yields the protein CASSPGQGNWETQYF.

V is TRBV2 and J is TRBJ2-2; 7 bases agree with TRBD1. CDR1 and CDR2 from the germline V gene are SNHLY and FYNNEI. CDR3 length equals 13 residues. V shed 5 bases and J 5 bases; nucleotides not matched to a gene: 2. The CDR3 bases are TGTGCCAGCAGTTTGACAGGGACCGGGGAGCTGTTTTTT. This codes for CASSLTGTGELFF.

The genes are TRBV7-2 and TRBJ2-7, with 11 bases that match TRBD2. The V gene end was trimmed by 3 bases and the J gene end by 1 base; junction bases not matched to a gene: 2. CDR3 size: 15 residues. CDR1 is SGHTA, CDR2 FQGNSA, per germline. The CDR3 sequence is CASSLRTSGSYEQYF. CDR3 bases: TGTGCCAGCAGCTTGAGGACTAGCGGGTCCTACGAGCAGTACTTC.

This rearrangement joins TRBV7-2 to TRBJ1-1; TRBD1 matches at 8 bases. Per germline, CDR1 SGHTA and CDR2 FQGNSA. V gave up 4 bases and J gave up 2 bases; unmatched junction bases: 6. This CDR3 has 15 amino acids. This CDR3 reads CASSSEDRGNTEAFF. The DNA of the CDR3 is TGTGCCAGCAGCTCGGAAGACAGGGGCAACACTGAAGCTTTCTTT.

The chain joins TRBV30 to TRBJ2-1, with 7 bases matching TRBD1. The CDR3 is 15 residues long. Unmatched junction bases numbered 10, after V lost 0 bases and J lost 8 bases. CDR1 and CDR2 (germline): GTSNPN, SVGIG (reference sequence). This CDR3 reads CAWSVLGRGLDEQFF. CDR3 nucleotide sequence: TGTGCCTGGAGTGTACTGGGCAGGGGGTTGGATGAGCAGTTCTTC.

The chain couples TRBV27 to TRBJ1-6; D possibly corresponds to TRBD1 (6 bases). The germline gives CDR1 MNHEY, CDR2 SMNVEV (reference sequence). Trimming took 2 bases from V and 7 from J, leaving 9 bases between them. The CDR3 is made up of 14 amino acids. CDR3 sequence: CASSLAGANSPLHF. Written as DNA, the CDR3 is TGTGCCAGCAGTTTAGCGGGGGCGAATTCACCCCTCCACTTT.

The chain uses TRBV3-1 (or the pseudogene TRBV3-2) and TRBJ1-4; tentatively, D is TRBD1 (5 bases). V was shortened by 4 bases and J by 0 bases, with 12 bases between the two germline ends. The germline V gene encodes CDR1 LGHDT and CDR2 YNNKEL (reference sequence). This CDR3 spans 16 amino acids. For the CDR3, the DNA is TGTGCCAGCAGCCTCTGGGGCCAAACAACTAATGAAAAACTGTTTTTT. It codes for CASSLWGQTTNEKLFF.

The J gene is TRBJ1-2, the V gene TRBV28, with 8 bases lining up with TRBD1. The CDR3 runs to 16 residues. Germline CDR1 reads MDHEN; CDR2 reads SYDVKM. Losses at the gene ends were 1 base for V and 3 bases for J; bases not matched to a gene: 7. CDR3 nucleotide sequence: TGTGCCAGCAGTTTATACGGCCCGACAGGGGACTATGGCTACACCTTC. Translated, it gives CASSLYGPTGDYGYTF.

The CDR3 region is CASSQGRAGRELFF. CDR3 in DNA: TGTGCCAGCAGCCAAGGCAGGGCGGGGCGGGAGCTGTTTTTT. This sequence joins TRBV14 and TRBJ2-2, with D perhaps matching TRBD2 (6 bases). The CDR3 sequence is 14 residues long. V was clipped by 1 base and J by 9 bases, with 12 bases between them. In germline, CDR1 is SGHDN, CDR2 FVKESK. The full variable domain, its missing parts supplied by reference TRBV14 and TRBJ2-2, is EAGVTQFPSHSVIEKGQTVTLRCDPISGHDNLYWYRRVMGKEIKFLLHFVKESKQDESGMPNNRFLAERTGGTYSTLKVQPAELEDSGVYFCASSQGRAGRELFFGEGSRLTVL.

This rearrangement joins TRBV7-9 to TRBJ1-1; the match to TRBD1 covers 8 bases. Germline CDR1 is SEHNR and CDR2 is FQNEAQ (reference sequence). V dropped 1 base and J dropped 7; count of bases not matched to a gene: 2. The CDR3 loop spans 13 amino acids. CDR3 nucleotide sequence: TGTGCCAGCAGCTTAGTAACAGGGGGTGAAGCTTTCTTT. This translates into CASSLVTGGEAFF.

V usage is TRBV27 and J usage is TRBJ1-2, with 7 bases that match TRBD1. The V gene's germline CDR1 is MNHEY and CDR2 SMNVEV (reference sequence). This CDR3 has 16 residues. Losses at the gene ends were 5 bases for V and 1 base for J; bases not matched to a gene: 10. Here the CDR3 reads CASSPRQGSLNYGYTF. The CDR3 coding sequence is TGTGCCAGCAGTCCAAGACAGGGATCCCTTAACTATGGCTACACCTTC.

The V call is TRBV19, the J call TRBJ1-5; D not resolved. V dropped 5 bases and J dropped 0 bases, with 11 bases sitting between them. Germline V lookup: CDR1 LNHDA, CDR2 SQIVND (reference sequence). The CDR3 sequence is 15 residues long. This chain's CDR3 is CASSVAHYSNQPQHF. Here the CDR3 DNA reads TGTGCCAGTAGTGTGGCTCATTATAGCAATCAGCCCCAGCATTTT.

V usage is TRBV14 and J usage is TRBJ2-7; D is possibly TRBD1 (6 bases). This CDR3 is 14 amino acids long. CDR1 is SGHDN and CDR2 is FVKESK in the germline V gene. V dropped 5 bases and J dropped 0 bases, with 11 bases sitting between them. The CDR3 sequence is CASSWGRPSYEQYF. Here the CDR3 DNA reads TGTGCCAGCAGCTGGGGGCGACCCTCCTACGAGCAGTACTTC.